This TCR beta chain was obtained from a study of T cell changes during pregnancy in multiple sclerosis. In its sample, this clone was seen once. The protocol was immunoSEQ multiplex PCR, while the TCRdb copy is restricted to in-frame clones and leaves out a portion. There are under 55,000 clones in the sample; roughly 88% occur only once, and about 1.5% lies in the top ten. Trimming at V came to 4 bases and at J to 6 bases, leaving 12 bases not matched to a gene. CDR1 SGHRS and CDR2 YFSETQ come from the germline V gene. The CDR3 totals 15 residues. The V gene is TRBV5-1, the J gene TRBJ1-2, with 7 bases lining up with TRBD1. The specimen sequenced was PBMCs (not recorded whether the cells were cultured). The receptor was derived from a female donor with multiple sclerosis, enrolled in a pregnancy study. CDR3 residues: CASSIDRQGGDGYTF. DNA of the CDR3: TGCGCCAGCAGCATAGACAGACAGGGAGGGGATGGCTACACCTTC.